Reported below is one T cell receptor beta chain. The sample comes from a study of T cell changes during pregnancy in multiple sclerosis. Repertoires were generated with immunoSEQ multiplex PCR, while TCRdb's copy carries only in-frame clones and drops some. This sample has some 95,000 clones; around 92% occur once, and the top ten carry over 2%. V lost 0 bases, J lost 2 bases, and 4 bases lay in between. In germline, CDR1 is LNHDA, CDR2 SQIVND (reference sequence). This CDR3 has 13 amino acids. The source was peripheral blood, collected in the first trimester of pregnancy. The V call is TRBV19, the J call TRBJ2-5; D is unresolved. The TCR sequence derives from a female donor with multiple sclerosis, enrolled in a pregnancy study. This CDR3 reads CASSIEQQETQYF. In DNA form, the CDR3 reads TGTGCCAGTAGTATAGAACAGCAAGAGACCCAGTACTTC. Full variable domain (missing parts from reference TRBV19 and TRBJ2-5): DGGITQSPKYLFRKEGQNVTLSCEQNLNHDAMYWYRQDPGQGLRLIYYSQIVNDFQKGDIAEGYSVSREKKESFPLTVTSAQKNPTAFYLCASSIEQQETQYFGPGTRLLVL.